This note documents a single T cell receptor (beta chain) sequence. The antigen remains undetermined. Trimming cost V 0 bases and J 3 bases, with 10 bases left between them. The CDR3 has 15 amino acids. Germline loops: CDR1 SGHTA, CDR2 FQGTGA. This entry is derived from a study of OX40 agonist ivuxolimab in advanced cancers. Study-wide context: Three patients, one with hepatocellular carcinoma and two with cutaneous melanoma, achieved partial responses. Findings of the study overall: Compared with CD4+, CD8+ T cells on average had more expanded clones.

TCRdb's table, derived via immunoSEQ multiplex PCR, lists solely in-frame clones and lacks some. In the table there are over 55,000 clones, about 90% of which are singletons. Sequencing used CD4+ or CD8+ T cells sorted from blood, obtained in a trial of the OX40 agonist ivuxolimab. The TCR sequence derives from an adult with an advanced solid tumor such as melanoma, head and neck, liver or kidney cancer. The chain is built from TRBV7-3 and TRBJ2-3; D is possibly TRBD2 (6 bases). CDR3 region: CASSLTGLTTDTQYF. The CDR3 bases are TGTGCCAGCAGCTTAACGGGACTCACTACAGATACGCAGTATTTT.